This TCR beta chain was captured by sequencing in a study of blood T cell repertoires in COVID-19. As for the study in general: Spain, Italy and the United States supplied samples that represented acute and convalescent COVID-19. Sources were T cells, B-cell-depleted T cells, or PBMCs; the material itself was cDNA or gDNA.

Note on this clone: The sample contains more than one DNA sequence encoding this CDR3.

The V gene's germline CDR1 is SNHLY and CDR2 FYNNEI. The CDR3 sequence is 15 residues long. Trimming at V came to 6 bases and at J to 7 bases, leaving 8 bases not matched to a gene. As originally analysed: Reference gene primer amplification in the assay estimated nucleated cell counts. TCRdb's copy holds only in-frame clones and misses some; the assay was immunoSEQ multiplex PCR. V and J calls plus clone size are reproduced from that table; the DNA served to infer D and trimming. The sample has fewer than 650,000 clones; 85% to 90% are singletons. Those enrolled in Seattle joined during active infection and were followed longitudinally afterward.

The sequence was obtained from a woman aged 50 to 60 with COVID-19, enrolled during active disease. Sequenced material: peripheral blood. The chain combines TRBV2 with TRBJ2-1, with 11 bases that match TRBD2. The CDR3 nucleotides are TGTGCCAGCAGGGCCACTAGCGGGGGCAGGAATGAGCAGTTCTTC. This encodes CASRATSGGRNEQFF.